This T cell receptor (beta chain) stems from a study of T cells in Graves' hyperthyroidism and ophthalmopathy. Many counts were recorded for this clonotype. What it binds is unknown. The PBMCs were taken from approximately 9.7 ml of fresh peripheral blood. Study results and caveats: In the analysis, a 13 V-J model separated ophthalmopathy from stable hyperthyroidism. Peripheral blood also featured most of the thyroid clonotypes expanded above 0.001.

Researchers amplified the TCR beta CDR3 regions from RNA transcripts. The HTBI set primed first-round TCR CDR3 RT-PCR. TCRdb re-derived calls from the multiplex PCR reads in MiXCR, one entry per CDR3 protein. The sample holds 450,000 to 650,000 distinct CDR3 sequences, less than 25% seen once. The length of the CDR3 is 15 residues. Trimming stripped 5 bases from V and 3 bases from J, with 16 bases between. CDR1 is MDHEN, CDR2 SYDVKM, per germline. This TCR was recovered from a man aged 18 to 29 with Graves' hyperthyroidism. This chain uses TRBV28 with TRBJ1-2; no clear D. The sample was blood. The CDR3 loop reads CASSPLDPGHYGYTF. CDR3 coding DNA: TGTGCCAGCAGTCCCCTAGATCCCGGCCACTATGGCTACACCTTC.